The 21 T cell receptor beta chains presented below share a single source sample, sequenced in a study of blood T cells in healthy people across ages. Together with a sample-barcoded 5' primer, a J-beta primer mix was included in a second PCR lasting roughly 6 to 12 cycles. TCRdb re-called the 5' RACE reads through MiXCR, storing one row per CDR3 protein. The sample lists around 1,900,000 distinct CDR3 sequences, about two fifths seen once, with 23% in the top ten. The specimen sequenced was blood. The source of these receptors is a human donor in good health.

In this sample, this clonotype turned up a few times. This chain joins TRBV12-3 or TRBV12-4 and TRBJ2-6, with 9 bases identical to TRBD1. V gave up 7 bases and J gave up 2 bases; unmatched junction bases: 3. There are 15 residues in the CDR3. CDR3 DNA: TGTGCCAGCACCGGACAGGGGACTGGGGCCAACGTCCTGACTTTC. This codes for CASTGQGTGANVLTF.

This clonotype showed up many times. The chain recombines TRBV5-6 with TRBJ2-5; 9 bases map to TRBD1. The germline V gene encodes CDR1 SGHDT and CDR2 YYEEEE. The CDR3 is 14 amino acids. J gave up 4 bases and V 4 bases, and 5 bases lay outside the gene matches. CDR3 in amino acids: CASSPMTGGETQYF. In DNA form, the CDR3 reads TGTGCCAGCAGCCCGATGACAGGGGGAGAGACCCAGTACTTC.

The V call is TRBV7-2, the J call TRBJ1-6; possible D gene TRBD1, 5 bases. The V and J ends lost 2 bases and 0 bases respectively, with 14 bases between them. From germline, CDR1 is SGHTA and CDR2 FQGNSA. CDR3 size: 18 residues. The CDR3 bases are TGTGCCAGCAGCTTACCGGACATTCGGAGCTCCTATAATTCACCCCTCCACTTT. Its protein product is CASSLPDIRSSYNSPLHF.

The chain couples TRBV12-3 or TRBV12-4 to TRBJ2-5; 11 nucleotides agree with TRBD1. With 3 bases clipped from V and 5 bases from J, the junction kept 8 bases outside the gene matches. There are 16 residues in the CDR3. CDR3 sequence: CASSFGTGGSGETQYF. The DNA for the CDR3 is TGTGCCAGCAGTTTTGGGACAGGGGGTTCGGGGGAGACCCAGTACTTC.

The chain recombines TRBV20-1 with TRBJ1-1; D gene unclear. CDR3 size: 13 residues. From germline, CDR1 is DFQATT and CDR2 SNEGSKA (reference sequence). Deletions cut 4 bases from V and 5 bases from J, with 14 bases between. The CDR3 nucleotides read TGCAGTGCTACCGGGTCCTTCGGGACTGAAGCTTTCTTT. It translates to CSATGSFGTEAFF.

The V and J genes are TRBV4-1 and TRBJ2-3, with TRBD1 matching over 7 bases. Germline lookup yields CDR1 MGHRA and CDR2 YSYEKL. The CDR3 consists of 16 residues. J was trimmed by 0 bases and V by 4 bases; bases with no gene match: 7. CDR3 DNA: TGCGCCAGCAGCCCTATGACAGGGACGAGCACAGATACGCAGTATTTT. This gives the protein CASSPMTGTSTDTQYF.

This rearrangement joins TRBV28 to TRBJ2-7; D is unresolved. Trimming removed 3 bases at V and 0 bases at J, with 9 bases between. The CDR3 is made up of 14 amino acids. Per germline, CDR1 MDHEN and CDR2 SYDVKM. DNA for the CDR3: TGTGCCAGCAGTTTCCCCTCGAGCTCCTACGAGCAGTACTTC. Its translation is CASSFPSSSYEQYF.

In its sample, this clonotype was seen a few times. CDR3 amino acids: CASSYDRTDYGYTF. CDR3 DNA sequence: TGTGCCAGCAGTTACGACAGGACTGACTATGGCTACACCTTC. This chain uses TRBV6-2 or TRBV6-3 with TRBJ1-2; weak D call: TRBD1 (6 bases). The germline V gene encodes CDR1 MNHEY and CDR2 SVGEGT. This CDR3 region has 14 residues. The V gene lost 2 bases and the J gene lost 3 bases, with 10 bases spanning the gap.

In its sample, this clonotype was seen once. The gene calls are TRBV6-2 or TRBV6-3 and TRBJ1-4; D might be TRBD1 (5 bases). Trimming pared 3 bases from V and 0 bases from J, leaving 14 bases between. Germline V gene data show CDR1 as MNHEY and CDR2 as SVGEGT. There are 17 residues in the CDR3. The CDR3 DNA reads as TGTGCCAGCAGTTATCTCGGACACCGCTCAACTAATGAAAAACTGTTTTTT. Translation gives CASSYLGHRSTNEKLFF.

The chain recombines TRBV6-1 with TRBJ1-5; D unresolved. The germline gives CDR1 MNHNS, CDR2 SASEGT. V lost 1 base to trimming and J lost 0 bases, with 10 bases between them. This CDR3 spans 16 amino acids. The DNA for the CDR3 is TGTGCCAGCAGTGAAGGGTTTGGGTATAGCAATCAGCCCCAGCATTTT. It encodes CASSEGFGYSNQPQHF.

Worth noting for this clonotype: Mismatch with germline at one junction end may stem from a read error. This chain links TRBV5-1 with TRBJ1-2; D not certain. CDR1 and CDR2 from the germline V gene are SGHRS and YFSETQ. The CDR3 is 14 amino acids. CDR3 nucleotides: TGTGCCAGCAGCTTAGCTCTGACGGACTATGGCTACACCTTC. Protein: CASSLALTDYGYTF.

This clonotype was picked up a small number of times. This chain connects TRBV7-2 to TRBJ1-4; possibly TRBD1 for D (5 bases). The CDR3 is 15 amino acids. Germline assignment: CDR1 SGHTA and CDR2 FQGNSA. Trimming pared 1 base from V and 3 bases from J, leaving 9 bases between. This chain's CDR3 is CASSLVGGSNEKLFF. CDR3 bases: TGTGCCAGCAGCTTAGTTGGGGGGTCTAATGAAAAACTGTTTTTT.

This clonotype was seen a handful of times. The CDR3 bases are TGTGCCAGCAGGCCGAGGACAGGAGCTAACTATGGCTACACCTTC. It specifies CASRPRTGANYGYTF. The J gene is TRBJ1-2, the V gene TRBV7-2; the match to TRBD1 covers 7 bases. Germline V CDR1 and CDR2: SGHTA, FQGNSA. With 6 bases clipped from V and 0 bases from J, the junction kept 7 bases outside the gene matches. CDR3 size: 15 residues. Using reference TRBV7-2 and TRBJ1-2 for the parts outside the CDR3, the full variable domain is GAGVSQSPSNKVTEKGKDVELRCDPISGHTALYWYRQSLGQGLEFLIYFQGNSAPDKSGLPSDRFSAERTGGSVSTLTIQRTQQEDSAVYLCASRPRTGANYGYTFGSGTRLTVV.

The rearrangement joins TRBV10-3 to TRBJ2-3, with a possible D match to TRBD2 (5 bases). The CDR3 spans 14 residues. V gave up 3 bases and J gave up 3 bases, with 10 bases separating them. CDR1 and CDR2 from the germline V gene are ENHRY and SYGVKD. The CDR3 bases are TGTGCCATCAGTGACCCCGGGGTTACAGATACGCAGTATTTT. The encoded protein is CAISDPGVTDTQYF.

V is TRBV12-3 or TRBV12-4 and J is TRBJ2-7; no definite D call. The V end lost 5 bases, the J end lost 2 bases, and 13 bases lay between the germline ends. The CDR3 sequence is 14 residues long. CDR3 amino acids: CASSPRRETYEQYF. The CDR3 DNA reads as TGTGCCAGCAGTCCCCGAAGGGAAACCTACGAGCAGTACTTC.

This clonotype has more than one count but fewer than ten. The J gene is TRBJ2-7, the V gene TRBV7-2; 9 positions match TRBD2. V gave up 5 bases and J gave up 5 bases; unmatched junction bases: 7. The germline V gene encodes CDR1 SGHTA and CDR2 FQGNSA. This CDR3 spans 14 amino acids. CDR3 bases: TGTGCCAGCAGCCCGGGACTAGCAATAGACGAGCAGTACTTC. This gives the protein CASSPGLAIDEQYF. The full variable domain, completed using reference TRBV7-2 and TRBJ2-7, is GAGVSQSPSNKVTEKGKDVELRCDPISGHTALYWYRQSLGQGLEFLIYFQGNSAPDKSGLPSDRFSAERTGGSVSTLTIQRTQQEDSAVYLCASSPGLAIDEQYFGPGTRLTVT.

The table lists this clonotype with a few counts. V gene TRBV4-1 combines with J gene TRBJ2-1, with D possibly TRBD2 on 5 matching bases. The length of the CDR3 is 20 residues. Germline assignment: CDR1 MGHRA and CDR2 YSYEKL. The ends were cut back, 7 bases at V and 0 bases at J, with 28 bases in the middle. The CDR3 DNA reads TGCGCCAGCAAGACTACCCCTCTGGCGAGCTTTACCCCCTCCTACAATGAGCAGTTCTTC. Translated: CASKTTPLASFTPSYNEQFF.

The rearrangement joins TRBV15 to TRBJ2-3; 11 positions match TRBD2. In germline, CDR1 is LNHNV, CDR2 YYDKDF (reference sequence). The J segment lost 9 bases and the V segment lost 0 bases, leaving 20 bases of the junction unmatched. CDR3 length: 20 residues. The CDR3 nucleotides are TGTGCCACCAGCAGAGATCTAGCGGGGGGTGACGGGTGGCCCCCGGGGACGCAGTATTTT. This translates into CATSRDLAGGDGWPPGTQYF.

V and J are TRBV7-9 and TRBJ2-7; D is possibly TRBD2 (6 bases). Trimming shortened V by 5 bases and J by 0 bases, and 17 bases separated the two germline ends. CDR1 and CDR2 from the germline V gene are SEHNR and FQNEAQ (reference sequence). The CDR3 spans 16 residues. CDR3 sequence: CASSEPGLTSSYEQYF. The CDR3, as DNA: TGTGCCAGCAGCGAACCGGGACTGACGAGCTCCTACGAGCAGTACTTC.

The V gene is TRBV7-2, the J gene TRBJ2-1, with D hard to call. The CDR3 is 14 amino acids. Germline values: CDR1 SGHTA, CDR2 FQGNSA. Trimming took 8 bases from V and 3 from J, leaving 14 bases between them. CDR3 in DNA: TGTGCCAGCGAATCCCTATCCGACTACAATGAGCAGTTCTTC. The encoded protein is CASESLSDYNEQFF.

The chain recombines TRBV9 with TRBJ2-2; 10 nucleotides agree with TRBD2. Germline V gene sequence: CDR1 SGDLS, CDR2 YYNGEE. CDR3 size: 15 residues. The V segment lost 2 bases and the J segment 6 bases; nucleotides outside the gene matches: 4. The chain's CDR3 is CASSVLAGGAGELFF. In DNA, the CDR3 is TGTGCCAGCAGCGTCTTAGCGGGGGGCGCCGGGGAGCTGTTTTTT. Combining the CDR3 with reference TRBV9 and TRBJ2-2 gives the whole variable domain DSGVTQTPKHLITATGQRVTLRCSPRSGDLSVYWYQQSLDQGLQFLIQYYNGEERAKGNILERFSAQQFPDLHSELNLSSLELGDSALYFCASSVLAGGAGELFFGEGSRLTVL.